This T cell receptor (beta chain) was identified during a study of blood T cell repertoires in COVID-19. Study overall: PBMCs, B-cell-depleted T cells, or T cells were the source of the cDNA or gDNA that made up the material.

The CDR3 consists of 14 residues. V lost 5 bases to trimming and J lost 5 bases, with 14 bases between them. Germline CDR1 and CDR2: SEHNR and FQNEAQ (reference sequence). Per the original data handling: Reference gene primer amplification yielded estimated nucleated cell counts. Repertoires were generated with immunoSEQ multiplex PCR, while TCRdb's copy carries only in-frame clones and drops some. Clonal size and the V and J genes are those of that table, whereas D and trimming came from the DNA. This table has about 300,000 clones, roughly 90% appearing once. Sequencing was done on a sample of peripheral blood. This sequence was found in a man aged 18-30 years who had recovered from COVID-19. The V call is TRBV7-9, the J call TRBJ2-3; D perhaps matches TRBD1 (6 bases). The CDR3 coding sequence is TGTGCCAGCAGCAACACAGGGTTTGAAGATACGCAGTATTTT. Translation: CASSNTGFEDTQYF.